This T cell receptor (beta chain) was recorded in a study of radiation and T cells in renal cell carcinoma. The sample's time point: blood 4 weeks post-SBRT, at nephrectomy. The treatment here: 15 Gy SBRT to primary tumor, nephrectomy 4 weeks later. Serial blood draws occurred at baseline and 2 and 4 weeks post-SBRT. TCRdb's copy holds only in-frame clones and misses some; the assay was immunoSEQ multiplex PCR. The sample shows 80,000 or so clones, 80% to 90% of them seen only once. As concerns this clone: At one boundary the junction diverges from the germline segment, which might be a read error.

This specimen consisted of blood, obtained from a patient whose treatment included radiotherapy and nephrectomy. The receptor was derived from a woman between 70 and 85 years old with renal cell carcinoma.

The CDR3 coding sequence is TGTGCAAGTAGTCTGGAGGGGGGCCCCTCAACAGATACGCAGTATTTT. Translation gives CASSLEGGPSTDTQYF. V gene TRBV19 combines with J gene TRBJ2-3; either TRBD1 or TRBD2 may supply D (6 bases each). The germline V gene encodes CDR1 LNHDA and CDR2 SQIVND (reference sequence). The CDR3 runs to 16 residues.